This T cell receptor (beta chain) was found in a study of blood T cell repertoires in COVID-19. Study-level information: Samples of COVID-19 (acute and convalescent) were obtained from the United States, Italy and Spain. T cells, B-cell-depleted T cells, or PBMCs supplied cDNA or gDNA.

CDR3 length: 15 residues. From germline, CDR1 is SGHTS and CDR2 YDEGEE. J lost 7 bases, V lost 4 bases, and 10 bases had no gene match. In the source study's methods: Researchers report that nucleated cell counts were estimated from reference gene primer amplification. Only in-frame clones appear in the TCRdb table, and some are missing; sequencing was by immunoSEQ multiplex PCR. That table furnishes V, J and clone size, whereas the DNA furnished D and trimming. This table holds just under 350,000 clones, 80% to 90% found once. Sequencing used peripheral blood. The gene calls are TRBV5-8 and TRBJ1-4, with TRBD1 identical over 7 bases. The source of this sequence is a man younger than 45 with active or convalescent COVID-19. The CDR3 DNA is TGTGCCAGCAGCGGCCTAAGGGGGCGAAGTGAAAAACTGTTTTTT. Protein: CASSGLRGRSEKLFF.